This TCR beta chain was identified during a study of T cell responses to AZD1222 COVID-19 vaccine. Study-wide points: Baseline antibody screening turned up just 6 or 7 seropositive AZD1222 recipients.

Regarding this clone: Its antigen is unidentified.

From germline, CDR1 is SGDLS and CDR2 YYNGEE. The V and J ends lost 0 bases and 2 bases respectively, with 8 bases between them. CDR3 size: 15 residues. Here immunoSEQ multiplex PCR was the method, and the copy in TCRdb shows in-frame clones only, minus some. The profile shows about 180,000 clones, around 91% of them singletons. The chain uses TRBV9 and TRBJ2-2; D may match TRBD1 or TRBD2 (6 bases each). The sample in question was peripheral blood, obtained on day 0 of AZD1222 vaccination. The sequence came from an adult in good health. The CDR3 DNA follows: TGTGCCAGCAGCGTAGGGGGGGCTAACACCGGGGAGCTGTTTTTT. Its protein is CASSVGGANTGELFF.